This T cell receptor (beta chain) originates from a study of shared clonotypes between healthy human individuals. The protocol was immunoSEQ multiplex PCR, while the TCRdb copy is restricted to in-frame clones and leaves out a portion. The repertoire holds more than 2,000,000 clones, 93% seen once, with roughly 0.36% in the top ten. After removal of 5 bases from V and 2 bases from J, the junction contained 8 bases not matched to a gene. The germline gives CDR1 KGHSH, CDR2 LQKENI. This CDR3 contains 16 residues. The TCR sequence derives from a young man in good health. Some clones in this sample may be carry-over from other donors' samples. The genes are TRBV18 and TRBJ2-5; 10 positions match TRBD2. Source material: naive CD4+ T cells from PBMCs. Subset indicated: CD45RA+ positively selected. The CDR3 DNA reads TGTGCCAGCTCATTCAGACTAGCGGGTGGACAAGAGACCCAGTACTTC. Encoded protein: CASSFRLAGGQETQYF. Combining the CDR3 with reference TRBV18 and TRBJ2-5 gives the whole variable domain NAGVMQNPRHLVRRRGQEARLRCSPMKGHSHVYWYRQLPEEGLKFMVYLQKENIIDESGMPKERFSAEFPKEGPSILRIQQVVRGDSAAYFCASSFRLAGGQETQYFGPGTRLLVL.